Presented here are 11 T cell receptor beta chains from one specimen sequenced in a study of blood T cell repertoires in COVID-19 (dated by TCRdb to about 2020). Libraries were made using the immunoSEQ multiplex PCR assay. In its TCRdb copy, this immuneACCESS table keeps in-frame sequences only and misses some clones. Where compared with another copy, unresolved V genes explain less than half of these, and the others have no known cause. The sample table lists some 100,000 clones, around 89% of them with a count of one. The top ten clones comprise roughly 19% of the sample. Sequenced sample: peripheral blood. These receptors originate from a human donor with acute or convalescent COVID-19. The donor label of this sample is uncertain.

This chain links TRBV4-3 with TRBJ1-6; the D is unclear. The CDR3 totals 16 residues. Trimming cost V 0 bases and J 9 bases, with 15 bases left between them. Per the germline V gene, CDR1 is LGHNA and CDR2 is YSLEER. The CDR3 nucleotides read TGCGCCAGCAGCCAAGATGCCGGGAGCCTAGGTTCACCCCTCCACTTT. It codes for CASSQDAGSLGSPLHF.

This chain connects TRBV6-5 to TRBJ2-7; TRBD1 matches at 9 bases. Germline CDR1 MNHEY, CDR2 SVGAGI. Trimming cost V 6 bases and J 1 base; bases outside gene matches: 7. The CDR3 extends over 15 amino acids. The CDR3 coding sequence is TGTGCCAGCAGACCGACCGGGACAGGGTCCTACGAGCAGTACTTC. Translating gives CASRPTGTGSYEQYF.

This sequence joins TRBV27 and TRBJ1-2; D is possibly TRBD1 (5 bases). V was cut by 6 bases and J by 8 bases, with 16 bases left in between. The CDR3 runs 13 residues. The germline CDR1 and CDR2 sequences are MNHEY and SMNVEV (reference sequence). The CDR3 protein is CASSLDRARGYTF. In DNA, the CDR3 is TGTGCCAGCAGCCTAGACAGAGCGAGGGGCTACACCTTC.

The rearrangement links TRBV7-2 to TRBJ2-2, with TRBD1 identical over 8 bases. Germline lookup yields CDR1 SGHTA and CDR2 FQGNSA. V shed 5 bases, J shed 3 bases, and the junction held 8 bases outside the gene matches. The CDR3 length is 16 residues. The CDR3 sequence is CASSPGAGGDTGELFF. CDR3 DNA sequence: TGTGCCAGCAGCCCCGGGGCAGGGGGCGACACCGGGGAGCTGTTTTTT.

V usage is TRBV25-1 and J usage is TRBJ2-7, with 8 bases aligning to TRBD1. From germline, CDR1 is MGHDK and CDR2 SYGVNS. The junction had 0 bases not matched to a gene; V was cut back by 6 bases and J by 2 bases. The CDR3 is 12 residues long. CDR3 coding DNA: TGTGCCAGCAGGGGACAGGCCTACGAGCAGTACTTC. Protein: CASRGQAYEQYF.

This chain connects TRBV9 to TRBJ2-3; tentatively, D is TRBD2 (7 bases). The germline V gene encodes CDR1 SGDLS and CDR2 YYNGEE. The V gene lost 3 bases and the J gene lost 2 bases, with 13 bases spanning the gap. The CDR3 consists of 15 residues. The CDR3 loop is CASSEGGGFTDTQYF. The CDR3 DNA is TGTGCCAGCAGCGAAGGGGGGGGTTTCACAGATACGCAGTATTTT.

The J gene is TRBJ2-5, the V gene TRBV4-1; 9 nucleotides match TRBD2. CDR3 length equals 15 residues. V lost 1 base, J lost 5 bases, and 5 bases stayed unmatched. Germline assignment: CDR1 MGHRA and CDR2 YSYEKL. This CDR3 is CASSQGGRVGETQYF. The CDR3 DNA follows: TGCGCCAGCAGCCAAGGCGGGAGGGTGGGGGAGACCCAGTACTTC.

The rearrangement uses TRBV28 and TRBJ1-5; 8 bases are shared with TRBD1. Germline V gives CDR1 MDHEN, CDR2 SYDVKM. Germline trimming cut 6 bases from V and 6 bases from J; bases unmatched to any gene: 16. The CDR3 totals 17 residues. In DNA, the CDR3 is TGTGCCAGCAGCCGATCCGGACAGGGAGTCGCGGGTCAGCCCCAGCATTTT. Amino acid sequence: CASSRSGQGVAGQPQHF.

The V call is TRBV30, the J call TRBJ2-1; maybe TRBD1 (5 bases). Germline-derived CDR1 and CDR2 are GTSNPN and SVGIG (reference sequence). This CDR3 spans 14 amino acids. Trimming left V 0 bases short and J 2 bases short, with 8 bases between. The CDR3 loop reads CAWSVKGTYNEQFF. The CDR3 region has the DNA TGTGCCTGGAGTGTAAAGGGGACCTACAATGAGCAGTTCTTC. Based on the CDR3 plus reference TRBV30 and TRBJ2-1, the full variable domain is SQTIHQWPATLVQPVGSPLSLECTVEGTSNPNLYWYRQAAGRGLQLLFYSVGIGQISSEVPQNLSASRPQDRQFILSSKKLLLSDSGFYLCAWSVKGTYNEQFFGPGTRLTVL.

V and J are TRBV6-5 and TRBJ2-1, with 11 nucleotides matching TRBD2. The CDR3 is made up of 14 amino acids. J lost 5 bases, V lost 6 bases, and 3 bases had no gene match. CDR1 and CDR2 from the germline V gene are MNHEY and SVGAGI. Here the CDR3 reads CASRRLAGNNEQFF. CDR3 bases: TGTGCCAGCAGACGACTAGCGGGGAACAATGAGCAGTTCTTC.

Concerning this clone: Other DNA sequences within the sample encode an identical CDR3. The V and J genes are TRBV7-2 and TRBJ2-7, with no clear D. V shed 3 bases and J shed 3 bases, with 3 bases lying between them. The CDR3 is 11 residues long. Germline V lookup: CDR1 SGHTA, CDR2 FQGNSA. This CDR3 is CASSLYYEQYF. The CDR3 DNA follows: TGTGCCAGCAGCTTGTACTACGAGCAGTACTTC.